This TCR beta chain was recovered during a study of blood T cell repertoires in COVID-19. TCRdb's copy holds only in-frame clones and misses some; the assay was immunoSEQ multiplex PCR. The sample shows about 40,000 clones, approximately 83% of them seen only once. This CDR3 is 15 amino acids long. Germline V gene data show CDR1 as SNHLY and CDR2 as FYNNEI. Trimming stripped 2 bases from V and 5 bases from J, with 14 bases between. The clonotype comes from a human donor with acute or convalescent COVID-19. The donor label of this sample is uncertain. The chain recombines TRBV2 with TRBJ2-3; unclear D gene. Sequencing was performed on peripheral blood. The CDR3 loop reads CASSEFEATRDTQYF. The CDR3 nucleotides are TGTGCCAGCAGTGAATTTGAGGCTACCCGAGATACGCAGTATTTT.